This T cell receptor beta chain was found in a study of blood T cell repertoires in COVID-19. Study-level information: Some COVID-19 samples were acute and others convalescent; all came from the United States, Italy and Spain. Nucleic acid was either cDNA or gDNA, and it came from T cells, B-cell-depleted T cells, or PBMCs.

The CDR3 is 15 residues long. CDR1 is GTSNPN, CDR2 SVGIG, per germline (reference sequence). Trimming took off 3 bases at V and 2 bases at J, with 14 bases between the two ends. Per the original data handling: Reference gene primer amplification gave nucleated cell count estimates. Profiled with immunoSEQ multiplex PCR; TCRdb holds only in-frame clones, not every one. That table is the source of V, J and clone size, and D and trimming were worked out from the DNA. The repertoire consists of just under 80,000 clones, with around 84% occurring once and the leading ten covering about 35%. The specimen sequenced was peripheral blood. This chain uses TRBV30 with TRBJ2-1; D perhaps matches TRBD2 (5 bases). This TCR came from a woman in her seventies with acute or convalescent COVID-19. The CDR3 protein is CAWRMSGPAYNEQFF. Written as DNA, the CDR3 is TGTGCCTGGAGGATGAGCGGACCTGCCTACAATGAGCAGTTCTTC.